This T cell receptor (beta chain) emerged from a study of blood T cell repertoires in COVID-19. Assay used: immunoSEQ multiplex PCR; TCRdb lists only in-frame clones, some missing. The table has 200,000 to 250,000 clones, 70% to 85% seen once; the top ten hold approximately 1.8%. This clone was recorded only once. CDR1 is SGHAT, CDR2 FQNNGV, per germline. Trimming removed 5 bases from V and 8 bases from J; junction bases left unmatched: 17. The CDR3 has 18 residues. The clonotype was recovered from a man aged 60-69 years who had recovered from COVID-19. The chain links TRBV11-2 to TRBJ1-6, with 8 positions matching TRBD1. Sample: PBMCs or T cells enriched from blood (not recorded which). This CDR3 reads CASSQGAGGMFVDSPLHF. CDR3 DNA: TGTGCCAGCAGCCAGGGGGCAGGGGGGATGTTTGTGGATTCACCCCTCCACTTT.